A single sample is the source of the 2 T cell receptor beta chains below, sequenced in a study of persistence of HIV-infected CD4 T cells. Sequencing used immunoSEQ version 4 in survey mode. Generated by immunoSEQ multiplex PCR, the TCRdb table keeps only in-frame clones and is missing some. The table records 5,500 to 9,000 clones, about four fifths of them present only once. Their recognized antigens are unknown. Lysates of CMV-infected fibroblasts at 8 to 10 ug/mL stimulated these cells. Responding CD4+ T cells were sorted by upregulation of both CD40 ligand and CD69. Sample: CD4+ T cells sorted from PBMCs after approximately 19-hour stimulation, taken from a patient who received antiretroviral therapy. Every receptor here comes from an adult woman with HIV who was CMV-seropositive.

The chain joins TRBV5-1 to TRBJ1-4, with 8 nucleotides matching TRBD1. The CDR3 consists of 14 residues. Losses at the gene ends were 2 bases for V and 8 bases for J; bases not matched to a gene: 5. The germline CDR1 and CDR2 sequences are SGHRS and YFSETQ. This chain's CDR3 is CASSFGQGGEKLFF. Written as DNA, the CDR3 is TGCGCCAGCAGCTTCGGACAGGGCGGAGAAAAACTGTTTTTT. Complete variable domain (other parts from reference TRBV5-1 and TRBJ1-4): KAGVTQTPRYLIKTRGQQVTLSCSPISGHRSVSWYQQTPGQGLQFLFEYFSETQRNKGNFPGRFSGRQFSNSRSEMNVSTLELGDSALYLCASSFGQGGEKLFFGSGTQLSVL.

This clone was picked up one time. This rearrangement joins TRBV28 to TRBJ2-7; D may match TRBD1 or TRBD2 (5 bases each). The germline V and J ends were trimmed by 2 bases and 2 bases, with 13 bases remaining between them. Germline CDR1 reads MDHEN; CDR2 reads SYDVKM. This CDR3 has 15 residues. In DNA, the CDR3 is TGTGCCAGCAGTTTACCAACAGGACTTACCTACGAGCAGTACTTC. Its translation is CASSLPTGLTYEQYF.